This TCR beta chain was retrieved from a study of blood T cell repertoires in COVID-19. Study summary: Donors in the United States, Italy and Spain gave samples during acute or convalescent COVID-19. In each case, the material was cDNA or gDNA derived from T cells, B-cell-depleted T cells, or PBMCs.

Profiling relied on immunoSEQ multiplex PCR, and the TCRdb table lists in-frame clones only, not all of them. The sample comprises 200,000 to 250,000 clones, around 90% of which are singletons, and under 7.5% rests with the top ten. Looked up from germline, CDR1 is MDHEN and CDR2 is SYDVKM. V shed 4 bases and J 3 bases; nucleotides not matched to a gene: 12. The CDR3 is 18 residues long. The sample comprised peripheral blood. The chain combines TRBV28 with TRBJ2-6; 7 bases map to TRBD1. The source is a man between 60 and 75 years old who had recovered from COVID-19. CDR3 DNA sequence: TGTGCCAGCAGTTCGATGGGACAGCTAGTCAGTGGGGCCAACGTCCTGACTTTC. Its protein is CASSSMGQLVSGANVLTF.